These 27 T cell receptor beta chains share one sample of origin, sequenced in a study of T cell repertoires in cytomegalovirus infection. No antigens are known for them. Each CDR3 protein is one row after TCRdb ran MiXCR on the reads. The table has approximately 470,000 distinct CDR3 sequences, about two fifths seen once. The sequences come from cultured PBMCs, collected from culture after CMV antigen stimulation. The receptor set was obtained from a human donor in good health (CMV status not recorded). Some clones in this sample may be carry-over from other donors' samples.

This rearrangement joins TRBV19 to TRBJ1-3; no firm D call. Trimming shortened V by 3 bases and J by 0 bases, and 9 bases separated the two germline ends. The CDR3 consists of 15 residues. The germline V gene has CDR1 LNHDA and CDR2 SQIVND (reference sequence). CDR3 in amino acids: CASSINGDSGNTIYF. The CDR3 DNA is TGTGCCAGTAGTATCAACGGCGACTCTGGAAACACCATATATTTT.

The J gene is TRBJ2-2, the V gene TRBV4-2, with 7 bases identical to TRBD2. Per the germline V gene, CDR1 is LGHNA and CDR2 is YNFKEQ. V was clipped by 4 bases and J by 1 base; unmatched bases: 9. This CDR3 contains 17 residues. This CDR3 is CASSPGVAGVNTGELFF. The CDR3 DNA reads TGTGCCAGCAGCCCCGGGGTAGCGGGTGTGAACACCGGGGAGCTGTTTTTT.

The J gene is TRBJ2-1, the V gene TRBV7-2; TRBD2 might be the D (5 bases). Germline V gene sequence: CDR1 SGHTA, CDR2 FQGNSA. V lost 5 bases and J lost 9, with 14 bases in between. CDR3 length: 13 residues. CDR3 amino acids: CASSPSPGSEQFF. The CDR3 DNA follows: TGTGCCAGCAGCCCAAGCCCGGGGAGTGAGCAGTTCTTC.

The rearrangement uses TRBV4-1 and TRBJ1-4; D is undetermined. This CDR3 has 13 amino acids. Trimming removed 1 base at V and 11 bases at J, with 11 bases between. The germline V gene has CDR1 MGHRA and CDR2 YSYEKL. CDR3 protein: CASSQAGRGKLFF. CDR3 DNA sequence: TGCGCCAGCAGCCAAGCAGGCCGTGGGAAACTGTTTTTT.

This clonotype was observed a handful of times. The chain is built from TRBV24-1 and TRBJ2-5, with D unclear. The CDR3 sequence is 14 residues long. With 4 bases removed from V and 2 bases from J, the gap between germline ends came to 10 bases. Germline V lookup: CDR1 KGHDR, CDR2 SFDVKD. The CDR3 sequence is CATSESAAQETQYF. DNA of the CDR3: TGTGCCACCAGTGAGTCCGCAGCACAAGAGACCCAGTACTTC.

This clonotype was seen a handful of times. J is TRBJ1-2 and V is TRBV6-2 or TRBV6-3; D unresolved. Germline assignment: CDR1 MNHEY and CDR2 SVGEGT. V was trimmed by 6 bases and J by 5 bases, leaving 10 bases between them. CDR3 size: 12 residues. Here the CDR3 reads CASRDTLYGYTF. The CDR3 region has the DNA TGTGCCAGCAGAGATACCCTTTATGGCTACACCTTC.

This rearrangement joins TRBV7-2 to TRBJ2-1; TRBD1 matches 8 bases. CDR1 is SGHTA, CDR2 FQGNSA, per germline. This CDR3 is 15 amino acids long. The ends lost 5 bases at V and 4 bases at J; junction bases unmatched: 7. The DNA for the CDR3 is TGTGCCAGCAGCGACCAGGGGGCACTTTACAATGAGCAGTTCTTC. Encoded protein: CASSDQGALYNEQFF.

This clonotype was picked up a small number of times. The chain has TRBV7-2 and TRBJ1-1; D is uncertain. The V end was cut by 3 bases, the J end by 4 bases, with 9 bases between. From germline, CDR1 is SGHTA and CDR2 FQGNSA. The CDR3 is made up of 13 amino acids. The CDR3 DNA reads as TGTGCCAGCAGCTTCGGAAGCGGCACTGAAGCTTTCTTT. It yields the protein CASSFGSGTEAFF.

The V gene is TRBV7-8, the J gene TRBJ2-7; perhaps D is TRBD1 or TRBD2 (5 bases each). V was cut by 1 base and J by 4 bases, with 14 bases left in between. CDR1 is SGHVS and CDR2 is FQNEAQ in the germline V gene. This CDR3 region has 15 residues. CDR3 sequence reads: CASSLGGTDLYEQYF. As DNA, the CDR3 is TGTGCCAGCAGCTTAGGAGGGACGGACCTGTACGAGCAGTACTTC.

The rearrangement joins TRBV7-9 to TRBJ2-3; D is unclear. The germline V gene encodes CDR1 SEHNR and CDR2 FQNEAQ (reference sequence). The CDR3 covers 13 residues. The V gene lost 2 bases and the J gene lost 4 bases, with 7 bases spanning the gap. CDR3 nucleotide sequence: TGTGCCAGCAGCTTAATGCGTTCAGATACGCAGTATTTT. Residues: CASSLMRSDTQYF.

The chain is built from TRBV10-3 and TRBJ2-1; 7 positions match TRBD2. Germline CDR1 and CDR2: ENHRY and SYGVKD. This CDR3 is built from 12 residues. Trimming cost V 3 bases and J 10 bases; bases outside gene matches: 3. CDR3 DNA sequence: TGTGCCATCAGTGAACAGCGGGACGAGCAGTTCTTC. Translation: CAISEQRDEQFF.

This clonotype showed up just a few times. The chain joins TRBV7-2 to TRBJ2-7; D ambiguous. V lost 5 bases to trimming and J lost 6 bases, with 8 bases between them. CDR1 and CDR2 (germline): SGHTA, FQGNSA. CDR3 length: 11 amino acids. CDR3 coding DNA: TGTGCCAGCAGCCCCGCGACCGAGCAGTACTTC. Protein: CASSPATEQYF.

This clonotype was observed once. The chain links TRBV2 to TRBJ1-4, with TRBD1 as a possible D gene (6 bases). The V and J ends lost 6 bases and 7 bases respectively, with 15 bases between them. This CDR3 has 14 residues. Germline-derived CDR1 and CDR2 are SNHLY and FYNNEI. Written as DNA, the CDR3 is TGTGCCAGCAGACTGGACAGATGGGTTGAAAAACTGTTTTTT. Translation gives CASRLDRWVEKLFF.

A few counts support this clonotype. The J gene is TRBJ1-4, the V gene TRBV20-1; D is unclear. The germline gives CDR1 DFQATT, CDR2 SNEGSKA (reference sequence). Trimming took 0 bases from V and 0 from J, leaving 14 bases between them. There are 17 residues in the CDR3. The CDR3 DNA is TGCAGTGCTAGAGATAGGAAGGCCCCAGCAACTAATGAAAAACTGTTTTTT. This translates into CSARDRKAPATNEKLFF.

The rearrangement joins TRBV19 to TRBJ2-5; D is uncertain. The CDR3 has 14 residues. The germline V and J ends were trimmed by 5 bases and 2 bases, with 12 bases remaining between them. Germline CDR1 and CDR2: LNHDA and SQIVND (reference sequence). The CDR3 sequence is CASSPRTKQETQYF. In DNA form, the CDR3 reads TGTGCCAGTAGTCCTCGGACCAAACAAGAGACCCAGTACTTC.

V gene TRBV18 combines with J gene TRBJ2-7; 15 bases are shared with TRBD2. The junction had 9 bases not matched to a gene; V was cut back by 3 bases and J by 0 bases. Germline CDR1 KGHSH, CDR2 LQKENI. This CDR3 has 19 amino acids. CDR3 sequence: CASSPGRTSGRASSYEQYF. CDR3 in DNA: TGTGCCAGCTCACCGGGTAGGACTAGCGGGAGGGCGTCCTCCTACGAGCAGTACTTC. The full variable domain, with the rest looked up from reference TRBV18 and TRBJ2-7, is NAGVMQNPRHLVRRRGQEARLRCSPMKGHSHVYWYRQLPEEGLKFMVYLQKENIIDESGMPKERFSAEFPKEGPSILRIQQVVRGDSAAYFCASSPGRTSGRASSYEQYFGPGTRLTVT.

The rearrangement links TRBV6-8 to TRBJ2-2, with TRBD1 identical over 10 bases. Germline values: CDR1 MNHGY, CDR2 SAAAGT. With V trimmed by 6 bases and J by 6 bases, 13 bases remained unmatched. The CDR3 sequence is 17 residues long. The CDR3: CASRDRETGGKSGELFF. The CDR3 region has the DNA TGTGCCAGCAGGGACCGAGAGACAGGGGGCAAGTCCGGGGAGCTGTTTTTT.

This clonotype showed up just a few times. V usage is TRBV6-1 and J usage is TRBJ1-5; unclear D gene. Trimming removed 7 bases at V and 0 bases at J, with 10 bases between. The CDR3 is 14 residues long. Per germline, CDR1 MNHNS and CDR2 SASEGT. CDR3 loop: CASTPGRSNQPQHF. CDR3 DNA sequence: TGTGCCAGCACCCCCGGGCGTAGCAATCAGCCCCAGCATTTT.

This clonotype has a handful of counts. The chain recombines TRBV27 with TRBJ2-3; TRBD2 matches 12 bases. The germline CDR1 and CDR2 sequences are MNHEY and SMNVEV (reference sequence). The CDR3 extends over 15 amino acids. Losses at the gene ends were 3 bases for V and 6 bases for J; bases not matched to a gene: 4. The CDR3 bases are TGTGCCAGCAGTTTTTTCGGACTAGCGGGGGATACGCAGTATTTT. Encoded protein: CASSFFGLAGDTQYF.

This clonotype has just a few counts. This chain uses TRBV7-6 with TRBJ2-7; D is undetermined. This CDR3 contains 16 residues. Trimming removed 5 bases at V and 0 bases at J, with 17 bases between. The V gene's germline CDR1 is SGHVS and CDR2 FNYEAQ. CDR3 protein: CASSPLGRLSSYEQYF. The CDR3 DNA reads as TGTGCCAGCAGCCCGCTAGGGCGGCTTAGCTCCTACGAGCAGTACTTC.

This clonotype showed up just once. The V and J genes are TRBV7-6 and TRBJ2-3, with 12 bases lining up with TRBD2. Germline V lookup: CDR1 SGHVS, CDR2 FNYEAQ. V dropped 4 bases and J dropped 6; count of bases not matched to a gene: 17. The CDR3 extends over 19 amino acids. CDR3 region: CASSSWKGTSGLRKDTQYF. CDR3 nucleotides: TGTGCCAGCAGCTCATGGAAAGGGACTAGCGGGTTAAGGAAGGATACGCAGTATTTT.

The V and J genes are TRBV19 and TRBJ2-5, with D possibly TRBD2 on 5 matching bases. CDR1 LNHDA and CDR2 SQIVND come from the germline V gene (reference sequence). There are 16 residues in the CDR3. Trimming removed 0 bases at V and 0 bases at J, with 11 bases between. CDR3 sequence reads: CASSIDTGGYQETQYF. In DNA form, the CDR3 reads TGTGCCAGTAGTATAGATACTGGAGGATACCAAGAGACCCAGTACTTC.

This sequence joins TRBV7-6 and TRBJ2-3; tentatively, D is TRBD1 or TRBD2 (6 bases each). The CDR3 has 15 amino acids. CDR1 is SGHVS and CDR2 is FNYEAQ in the germline V gene. V lost 2 bases, J lost 3 bases, and 12 bases lay in between. Here the CDR3 reads CASSLSPGATDTQYF. In nucleotides, the CDR3 is TGTGCCAGCAGCTTAAGTCCGGGGGCTACAGATACGCAGTATTTT.

The CDR3 sequence is CASSQRTWGETQYF. The CDR3 DNA reads as TGTGCCAGCAGCCAGAGGACCTGGGGTGAGACCCAGTACTTC. V is TRBV7-7 and J is TRBJ2-5; D is ambiguous. The V gene's germline CDR1 is SSHAT and CDR2 FNYEAQ (reference sequence). V was pared by 5 bases and J by 5 bases, with 15 bases between. The CDR3 contains 14 residues.

This chain joins TRBV12-3 or TRBV12-4 and TRBJ1-1; D is possibly TRBD1 (6 bases). This CDR3 comprises 15 residues. The V gene lost 7 bases and the J gene lost 2 bases, with 17 bases spanning the gap. CDR3 nucleotide sequence: TGTGCCAGCACCCAATCCCAGGGGCTAAACACTGAAGCTTTCTTT. This codes for CASTQSQGLNTEAFF.

There are a few counts of this clonotype. V usage is TRBV7-8 and J usage is TRBJ2-3; TRBD2 agrees at 7 bases. Germline V lookup: CDR1 SGHVS, CDR2 FQNEAQ. The CDR3 runs to 17 residues. Unmatched junction bases numbered 9, after V lost 1 base and J lost 2 bases. The CDR3 coding sequence is TGTGCCAGCAGCTTAGGGGTGTGGCGGGGGAACACAGATACGCAGTATTTT. This gives the protein CASSLGVWRGNTDTQYF.

This clonotype was seen only once. This chain joins TRBV19 and TRBJ2-6, with 9 bases lining up with TRBD1. Germline CDR1 is LNHDA and CDR2 is SQIVND (reference sequence). The CDR3 length is 16 residues. J gave up 1 base and V 8 bases, and 6 bases lay outside the gene matches. The CDR3 DNA sequence: TGTGCCAGTTCCGGGACAGGGATGTCTGGGGCCAACGTCCTGACTTTC. Residues: CASSGTGMSGANVLTF.